The present T cell receptor beta chain was sequenced within a study of OX40 agonist ivuxolimab in advanced cancers. On the study more broadly: Every patient in dose escalation had hepatocellular carcinoma, melanoma, renal cell or head and neck cancer.

Only in-frame clones appear in the TCRdb table, and some are missing; sequencing was by immunoSEQ multiplex PCR. The repertoire includes 75,000 to 100,000 clones, roughly nine tenths of them detected once, and 0.55% to 0.8% sits in the top ten. Concerning this clone: Its antigen is not known.

V shed 3 bases, J shed 2 bases, and the junction held 10 bases outside the gene matches. Germline-derived CDR1 and CDR2 are MDHEN and SYDVKM. CDR3 length equals 18 residues. Study-wide results and caveats: Dosing at 0.1 to 3.0 mg/kg was accompanied by clonal expansion of CD4+ and CD8+ blood T cells by week 6.

V is TRBV28 and J is TRBJ2-3; 11 bases are a match to TRBD2. The TCR comes from an adult with an advanced solid tumor such as melanoma, head and neck, liver or kidney cancer. Material: CD4+ or CD8+ T cells sorted from blood, obtained in a trial of the OX40 agonist ivuxolimab. The CDR3 protein is CASSLGVLAGGTTDTQYF. In nucleotides, the CDR3 is TGTGCCAGCAGTTTGGGGGTTCTAGCGGGAGGAACCACAGATACGCAGTATTTT.